This T cell receptor beta chain was observed in a study of Ad26.COV2.S vaccination and SARS-CoV-2 variants. Overall study context: Ad26.COV2.S given intramuscularly, once or twice 56 days apart.

Clones were sequenced by immunoSEQ multiplex PCR, and TCRdb holds only the in-frame ones, with some missing. The sample shows approximately 340,000 clones, roughly 85% of them seen only once. Study-wide results and caveats: There was reportedly substantial breadth in spike-specific CD8+ and CD4+ T cell responses after vaccination.

Comment on this clone: What it binds is unknown.

Indicated treatment: 15 to 20 received Ad26.COV2.S at low or high dose, single or two shots; about 5 received placebo; per-sample allocation not given. Day 63 after the first injection of vaccine or placebo was the sampling time. This clonotype originated in a person aged 18-60 years who received the Ad26.COV2.S COVID-19 vaccine or a placebo. The sample in question was peripheral blood, obtained in a trial of Ad26.COV2.S vaccine versus placebo.

The chain's CDR3 is CASSAGQGHTEAFF. The DNA for the CDR3 is TGTGCCAGCTCAGCAGGACAGGGGCACACTGAAGCTTTCTTT. The chain carries TRBV18 and TRBJ1-1, with 9 bases fitting TRBD1. In germline, CDR1 is KGHSH, CDR2 LQKENI. This CDR3 region has 14 residues. J lost 3 bases, V lost 5 bases, and 4 bases had no gene match.